This T cell receptor (beta chain) was identified during a study of T-cell reconstitution after alpha-beta-depleted transplantation in children. Regarding the study as a whole: When one year had passed after transplant, most T-cell counts and diversity came from newly produced T cells. Reported findings indicate that, about two months after transplant, alpha-beta T cells came from several hundred expanded clones, which were derived from non-depleted graft cells. Surviving thymic progenitors and recipient T cells were the source of high TCRbeta diversity at day 60 in some patients.

CDR1 is LGHNA and CDR2 is YNFKEQ in the germline V gene. The CDR3 is 16 residues long. V was pared by 0 bases and J by 5 bases, with 15 bases between. The library targeted TCRbeta and was prepared with unique molecular identifiers. A single record per CDR3 protein comes from TCRdb applying MiXCR to the PCR reads. The top ten hold roughly 13% of the sample, which has 70,000 or so distinct CDR3 sequences, roughly 11% seen once. At least ten counts were recorded for this clonotype. The antigen is undetermined. The sample here was PBMCs, taken before TCRalphabeta/CD19-depleted stem cell transplant. V and J are TRBV4-2 and TRBJ2-3, with no clear D. This clonotype was sampled from a boy aged 5-17 years with acute myeloid leukemia, due to receive a stem cell transplant. In DNA, the CDR3 is TGTGCCAGCAGCCAAGAAACCCGCATACCCGGAGATACGCAGTATTTT. Translation gives CASSQETRIPGDTQYF.